This T cell receptor (beta chain) was sequenced for a study of blood T cell repertoires in COVID-19. The CDR3 covers 15 residues. CDR1 is GTSNPN, CDR2 SVGIG, per germline (reference sequence). The V segment lost 1 base and the J segment 9 bases; nucleotides outside the gene matches: 11. Authors' data handling: Reference gene primer amplification in the assay estimated nucleated cell counts. Clones were sequenced by immunoSEQ multiplex PCR, and TCRdb holds only the in-frame ones, with some missing. The D gene and trimming were derived from the DNA, and the V and J assignments and clone size from that table. Of 75,000 to 100,000 clones detected, around 87% appear once; the ten largest clones hold 7% to 8%.

Input material: peripheral blood. V and J are TRBV30 and TRBJ2-1; TRBD2 matches at 8 bases. The TCR sequence derives from a human donor with acute or convalescent COVID-19. The donor label of this sample is uncertain. The CDR3 region has the DNA TGTGCCTGGAGTGGTCCCCGGGGGGGCCGAATTGAGCAGTTCTTC. Protein product: CAWSGPRGGRIEQFF.